This T cell receptor (beta chain) originates from a study of blood T cell repertoires in COVID-19. About the research overall: The origin of the acute and convalescent COVID-19 samples was the United States, Italy and Spain. PBMCs, B-cell-depleted T cells, or T cells were the source of the cDNA or gDNA that made up the material.

Trimming took off 3 bases at V and 4 bases at J, with 12 bases between the two ends. The CDR3 has 14 amino acids. The germline V gene has CDR1 LGHDT and CDR2 YNNKEL (reference sequence). Authors' processing steps: It was from reference gene primer amplification that nucleated cell counts were estimated. Using immunoSEQ multiplex PCR, the repertoire was profiled, and TCRdb retains in-frame clones only, with some absent. The V and J calls and clone size come from that table; D and trimming were worked out from the DNA. This sample carries about 310,000 clones, roughly 88% of them seen once, and the ten largest clones take roughly 2.9%. Seattle patients were enrolled during active infection and followed longitudinally. In this sample, this clone turned up once.

Sequencing was performed on peripheral blood. V and J are TRBV3-1 (or the pseudogene TRBV3-2) and TRBJ1-2, with D unclear. The TCR was taken from a woman in her 30s with COVID-19, enrolled during active disease. CDR3 amino acids: CASSQSQDSYGYTF. In DNA, the CDR3 is TGTGCCAGCAGCCAGAGCCAGGATTCCTATGGCTACACCTTC.